Below, 16 T cell receptor beta chains from the same sample are listed, as sequenced in a study of cytomegalovirus exposure and HLA in healthy donors. The PCR employed 60 Vbeta primers together with 13 Jbeta primers. Clones were sequenced by immunoSEQ multiplex PCR, and TCRdb holds only the in-frame ones, with some missing. The sample shows about 98,000 clones, about three quarters of them seen only once. Sequenced: PBMCs. Receptors originate from a man aged 35-49 years in good health and CMV-seronegative.

The chain has TRBV5-1 and TRBJ2-5; no clear D gene. V lost 3 bases, J lost 1 base, and 10 bases lay in between. The germline gives CDR1 SGHRS, CDR2 YFSETQ. This CDR3 has 14 amino acids. The DNA for the CDR3 is TGCGCCAGCAGCTCTACCCCTTCCCAAGAGACCCAGTACTTC. It specifies CASSSTPSQETQYF.

CDR3 bases: TGTGCCAGCTCACCGGGGACAGGGCCTGGAAACACCATATATTTT. Translation: CASSPGTGPGNTIYF. This sequence joins TRBV18 and TRBJ1-3; 9 nucleotides align to TRBD1. This CDR3 comprises 15 residues. Per germline, CDR1 KGHSH and CDR2 LQKENI. Unmatched junction bases numbered 2, after V lost 3 bases and J lost 2 bases.

The rearrangement links TRBV5-8 to TRBJ2-7; D ambiguous. This CDR3 has 14 residues. CDR1 SGHTS and CDR2 YDEGEE come from the germline V gene. The ends were cut back, 0 bases at V and 4 bases at J, with 11 bases in the middle. The CDR3 protein is CASSLAPGTYEQYF. CDR3 coding DNA: TGTGCCAGCAGCTTGGCCCCAGGCACTTACGAGCAGTACTTC.

This chain uses TRBV7-6 with TRBJ1-4; D not resolved. This CDR3 region has 15 residues. V lost 1 base, J lost 5 bases, and 11 bases lay in between. Germline CDR1 is SGHVS and CDR2 is FNYEAQ. CDR3 sequence: CASSLVGTRNEKLFF. DNA for the CDR3: TGTGCCAGCAGCTTAGTCGGCACGCGGAATGAAAAACTGTTTTTT.

The chain couples TRBV5-1 to TRBJ2-1; the match to TRBD2 covers 11 bases. V trimming: 3 bases; J trimming: 9 bases; junction bases outside the gene matches: 5. The CDR3 contains 14 residues. Germline values: CDR1 SGHRS, CDR2 YFSETQ. In DNA form, the CDR3 reads TGCGCCAGCAGCTATAGCGGGGGGGCCACTGAGCAGTTCTTC. It codes for CASSYSGGATEQFF.

V gene TRBV27 combines with J gene TRBJ2-3; D is ambiguous. V lost 1 base, J lost 8 bases, and 13 bases lay in between. Germline assignment: CDR1 MNHEY and CDR2 SMNVEV (reference sequence). The CDR3 sequence is 14 residues long. The CDR3 DNA reads TGTGCCAGCAGTTTATTGACGGGTGCTGGTACGCAGTATTTT. It specifies CASSLLTGAGTQYF.

Only one count was recorded for this clone. The CDR3 reads CASSSVGRGGSNEQFF. The CDR3 coding sequence is TGTGCCAGCAGCTCCGTGGGCCGGGGGGGTAGTAATGAGCAGTTCTTC. The chain is built from TRBV7-9 and TRBJ2-1, with TRBD2 matching over 8 bases. This CDR3 spans 16 amino acids. Trimming took 4 bases from V and 7 from J; bases not matched to a gene: 12. Germline V gene data show CDR1 as SEHNR and CDR2 as FQNEAQ (reference sequence).

This clone was observed once. V is TRBV29-1 and J is TRBJ1-4; 7 bases align to TRBD1. The CDR3 runs 13 residues. Germline loops: CDR1 SQVTM, CDR2 ANQGSEA. The V segment lost 8 bases and the J segment 3 bases; nucleotides outside the gene matches: 6. The CDR3 region has the DNA TGCAGCCCCGCAGGGACAGCTAATGAAAAACTGTTTTTT. This encodes CSPAGTANEKLFF.

The chain recombines TRBV29-1 with TRBJ2-3; TRBD2 agrees at 9 bases. CDR3 length: 15 amino acids. With 2 bases clipped from V and 5 bases from J, the junction kept 8 bases outside the gene matches. Looked up from germline, CDR1 is SQVTM and CDR2 is ANQGSEA. The CDR3, as DNA: TGCAGCGTTGAACTCCCCGGGCGGGGGGGAGATACGCAGTATTTT. It codes for CSVELPGRGGDTQYF.

The rearrangement uses TRBV5-6 and TRBJ2-6, with D unresolved. This CDR3 is 13 amino acids long. V lost 0 bases and J lost 4, with 2 bases in between. Germline CDR1 SGHDT, CDR2 YYEEEE. Here the CDR3 DNA reads TGTGCCAGCAGCTTGGTAGGGGCCAACGTCCTGACTTTC. The encoded protein is CASSLVGANVLTF.

This chain connects TRBV4-1 to TRBJ1-1; D perhaps matches TRBD1 (5 bases). The V gene's germline CDR1 is MGHRA and CDR2 YSYEKL. The CDR3 runs 14 residues. Trimming took off 3 bases at V and 5 bases at J, with 13 bases between the two ends. In nucleotides, the CDR3 is TGCGCCAGCAGCCAGGATCAGGGTGGTACTGAAGCTTTCTTT. Residues: CASSQDQGGTEAFF.

This chain connects TRBV7-9 to TRBJ2-1; 9 bases fit TRBD1. The CDR3 runs to 16 residues. V was pared by 2 bases and J by 2 bases, with 4 bases of the junction left unmatched. The germline CDR1 and CDR2 sequences are SEHNR and FQNEAQ (reference sequence). Here the CDR3 DNA reads TGTGCCAGCAGCTTACCCCGGACAGGGGCCTACAATGAGCAGTTCTTC. As protein: CASSLPRTGAYNEQFF.

In its sample, this clone was seen once. The chain has TRBV14 and TRBJ1-2; perhaps TRBD1 as D (5 bases). Trimming pared 0 bases from V and 8 bases from J, leaving 19 bases between. Germline V gives CDR1 SGHDN, CDR2 FVKESK. The CDR3 is 16 residues long. In nucleotides, the CDR3 is TGTGCCAGCAGCCAAGATCCCCAGGGCCGTTGGGGCGGCTACACCTTC. This sequence encodes CASSQDPQGRWGGYTF.

The chain carries TRBV2 and TRBJ2-6; D is perhaps TRBD1 (6 bases). V lost 4 bases and J lost 0, with 10 bases in between. Germline lookup yields CDR1 SNHLY and CDR2 FYNNEI. The CDR3 spans 16 residues. In DNA form, the CDR3 reads TGTGCCAGCAGTGTTTCCAGGGGCTCTGGGGCCAACGTCCTGACTTTC. Translating gives CASSVSRGSGANVLTF.

The chain carries TRBV7-7 and TRBJ2-2; D may be TRBD1 (5 bases). CDR1 is SSHAT, CDR2 FNYEAQ, per germline (reference sequence). CDR3 length equals 14 residues. Trimming took 4 bases from V and 7 from J, leaving 13 bases between them. The CDR3 region is CASSSRQRNGELFF. Written as DNA, the CDR3 is TGTGCCAGCAGCTCTAGACAGAGAAACGGGGAGCTGTTTTTT.

V is TRBV11-2 and J is TRBJ1-1; D unclear. CDR1 SGHAT and CDR2 FQNNGV come from the germline V gene. V dropped 5 bases and J dropped 8 bases, with 6 bases sitting between them. The CDR3 covers 10 residues. CDR3 DNA: TGTGCCAGCAGCGGGAGCGAAGCTTTCTTT. Translated, it gives CASSGSEAFF.